Sequencing of this T cell receptor (beta chain) was carried out in a study of shared clonotypes between healthy human individuals. TCRdb's table, derived via immunoSEQ multiplex PCR, lists solely in-frame clones and lacks some. The sample lists 800,000 to 950,000 clones; roughly 96% were seen once. Study results and caveats: Genetic and exposure-history diversity was limited by the few donors.

A word on this clone: Its antigen remains unidentified.

The naive CD8 subset, CD45RO-negative cells positively selected for CCR7, excluded terminally differentiated effector memory CD45RA+ cells. The length of the CDR3 is 13 residues. With 6 bases removed from V and 0 bases from J, the gap between germline ends came to 6 bases. Germline V lookup: CDR1 MNHNY, CDR2 SVGAGI (reference sequence). This TCR came from a man in his thirties or forties in good health. This sequence joins TRBV6-6 and TRBJ2-1, with D unclear. The sequencing sample was made of naive CD8+ T cells sorted from blood. In DNA form, the CDR3 reads TGTGCCAGCAGACCGCTCTCCTACAATGAGCAGTTCTTC. Amino acids: CASRPLSYNEQFF.